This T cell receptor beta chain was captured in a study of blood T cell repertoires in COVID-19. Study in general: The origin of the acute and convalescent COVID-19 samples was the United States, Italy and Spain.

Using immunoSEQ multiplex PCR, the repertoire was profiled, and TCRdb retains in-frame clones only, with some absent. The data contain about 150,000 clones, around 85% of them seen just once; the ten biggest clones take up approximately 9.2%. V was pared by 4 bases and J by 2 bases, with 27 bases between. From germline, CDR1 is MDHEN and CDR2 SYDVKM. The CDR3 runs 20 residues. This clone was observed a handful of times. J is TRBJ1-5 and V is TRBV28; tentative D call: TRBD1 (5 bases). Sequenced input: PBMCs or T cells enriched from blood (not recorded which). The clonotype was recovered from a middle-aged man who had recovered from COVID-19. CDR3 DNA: TGTGCCAGCAGTTCACCCGGCGCCAGGGTGATGGGCCGCCGCAATCAGCCCCAGCATTTT. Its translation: CASSSPGARVMGRRNQPQHF.